The present T cell receptor beta chain was sequenced within a study of T cell responses to AZD1222 COVID-19 vaccine. General study results and limits: Researchers report vaccine-associated CD4 TCRs spanning spike, with dominance at 160-218 and 743-854. Unmutated variant regions are reportedly targeted by nearly half of spike-specific TCRs. Among the donors, most were white British and more were female, and clonal diversity was possibly underestimated. Seropositive status at baseline applied to only six AZD1222 recipients.

The junction had 10 bases not matched to a gene; V was cut back by 5 bases and J by 0 bases. The CDR3 runs 18 residues. Per the germline V gene, CDR1 is SGHRS and CDR2 is YFSETQ. In the case of this clone: The target antigen is unknown.

Clones were read by immunoSEQ multiplex PCR, and TCRdb kept only the in-frame ones, dropping some. Altogether fewer than 200,000 clones are present, around 92% being singletons, with the ten largest covering more than 9%. The chain uses TRBV5-1 and TRBJ2-6, with 8 bases identical to TRBD1. The sequence came from an adult in good health. The material sequenced was peripheral blood, taken on day 0 of AZD1222 vaccination. The CDR3 loop is CASRKYGTGFSGANVLTF. The CDR3 DNA is TGCGCCAGCAGGAAGTATGGGACAGGATTCTCTGGGGCCAACGTCCTGACTTTC. The whole variable domain, remainder taken from reference TRBV5-1 and TRBJ2-6, is KAGVTQTPRYLIKTRGQQVTLSCSPISGHRSVSWYQQTPGQGLQFLFEYFSETQRNKGNFPGRFSGRQFSNSRSEMNVSTLELGDSALYLCASRKYGTGFSGANVLTFGAGSRLTVL.